The sequence of this T cell receptor (beta chain) was determined in a study of blood T cell repertoires in COVID-19. Study-level information: The United States, Italy and Spain were the sources of the acute and convalescent COVID-19 samples. From T cells, B-cell-depleted T cells, or PBMCs came the material, which was cDNA or gDNA.

Sequenced by immunoSEQ multiplex PCR; TCRdb stores in-frame clones only, minus some. The sample lists 200,000 to 250,000 clones, 80% to 90% occurring once. V shed 1 base and J shed 5 bases, with 3 bases lying between them. The CDR3 is 12 amino acids. The V gene's germline CDR1 is WSHSY and CDR2 SAAADI. This clone was recorded a few times. Enrolled through a virtual design, the participants were between roughly 18 and 89 years of age and came from around 25 US areas. Sequences were obtained from PBMCs or T cells enriched from blood (not recorded which). The sequence was collected from a woman aged 45-65 years who had been exposed to COVID-19. The J gene is TRBJ2-1, the V gene TRBV10-2; D is uncertain. CDR3 residues: CASSEYNNEQFF. The CDR3 nucleotides are TGCGCCAGCAGTGAGTATAACAATGAGCAGTTCTTC.